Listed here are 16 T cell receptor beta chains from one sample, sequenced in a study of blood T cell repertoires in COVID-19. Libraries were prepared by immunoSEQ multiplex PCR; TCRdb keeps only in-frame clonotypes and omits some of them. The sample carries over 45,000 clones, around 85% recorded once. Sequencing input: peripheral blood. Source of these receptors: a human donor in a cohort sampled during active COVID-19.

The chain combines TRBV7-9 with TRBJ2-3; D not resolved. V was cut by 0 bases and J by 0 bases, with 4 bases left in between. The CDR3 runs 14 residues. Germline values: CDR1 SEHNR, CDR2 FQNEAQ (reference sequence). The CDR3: CASSLAASTDTQYF. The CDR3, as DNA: TGTGCCAGCAGCTTAGCGGCTAGCACAGATACGCAGTATTTT.

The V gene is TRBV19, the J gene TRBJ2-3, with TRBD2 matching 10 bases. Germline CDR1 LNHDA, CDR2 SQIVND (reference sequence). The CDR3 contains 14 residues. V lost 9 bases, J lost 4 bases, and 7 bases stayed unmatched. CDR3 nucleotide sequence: TGTGCCAGCCGACGGACTAGCGGCCCAGATACGCAGTATTTT. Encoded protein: CASRRTSGPDTQYF.

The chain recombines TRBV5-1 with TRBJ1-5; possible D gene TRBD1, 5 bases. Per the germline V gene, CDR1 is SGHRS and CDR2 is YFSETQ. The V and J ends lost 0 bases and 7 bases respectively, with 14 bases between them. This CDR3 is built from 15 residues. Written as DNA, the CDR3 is TGCGCCAGCAGCTTGGCTGGCCAGGGTAACCAGCCCCAGCATTTT. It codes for CASSLAGQGNQPQHF.

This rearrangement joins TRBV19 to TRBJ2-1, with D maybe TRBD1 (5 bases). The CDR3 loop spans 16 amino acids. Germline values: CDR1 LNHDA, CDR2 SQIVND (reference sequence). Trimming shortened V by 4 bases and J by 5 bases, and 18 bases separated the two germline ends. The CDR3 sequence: CASSRRGHVGNNEQFF. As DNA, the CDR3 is TGTGCCAGTAGTAGAAGAGGACATGTTGGGAACAATGAGCAGTTCTTC.

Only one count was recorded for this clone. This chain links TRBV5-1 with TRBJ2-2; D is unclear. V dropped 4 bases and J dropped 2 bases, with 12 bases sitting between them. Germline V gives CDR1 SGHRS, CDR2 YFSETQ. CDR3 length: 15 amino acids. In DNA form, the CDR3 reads TGCGCCAGCAGCCTGGGCGAGGTTAACACCGGGGAGCTGTTTTTT. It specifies CASSLGEVNTGELFF.

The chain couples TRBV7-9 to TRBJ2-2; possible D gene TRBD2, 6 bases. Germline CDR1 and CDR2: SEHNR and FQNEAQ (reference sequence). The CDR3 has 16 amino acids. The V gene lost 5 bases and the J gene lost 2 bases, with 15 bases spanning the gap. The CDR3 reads CASSKPPSDNTGELFF. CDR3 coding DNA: TGTGCCAGCAGCAAGCCCCCTAGCGATAACACCGGGGAGCTGTTTTTT.

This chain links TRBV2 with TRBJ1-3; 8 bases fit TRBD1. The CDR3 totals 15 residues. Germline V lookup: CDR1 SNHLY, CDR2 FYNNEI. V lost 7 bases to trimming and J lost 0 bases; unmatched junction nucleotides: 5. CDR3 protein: CASNAGQVSGNTIYF. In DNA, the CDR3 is TGTGCCAGCAATGCGGGACAGGTCTCTGGAAACACCATATATTTT.

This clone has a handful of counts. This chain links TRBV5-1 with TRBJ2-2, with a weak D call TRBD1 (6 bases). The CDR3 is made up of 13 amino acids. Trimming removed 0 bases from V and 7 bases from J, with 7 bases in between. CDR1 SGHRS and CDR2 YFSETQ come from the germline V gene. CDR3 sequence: CASSLDRVGELFF. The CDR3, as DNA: TGCGCCAGCAGCTTGGACAGGGTCGGGGAGCTGTTTTTT.

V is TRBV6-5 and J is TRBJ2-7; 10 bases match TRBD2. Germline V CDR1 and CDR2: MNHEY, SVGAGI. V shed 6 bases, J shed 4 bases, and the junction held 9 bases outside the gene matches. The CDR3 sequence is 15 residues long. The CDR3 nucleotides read TGTGCCAGCAGCAACAGCGGGAGGGCCGAGTACGAGCAGTACTTC. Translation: CASSNSGRAEYEQYF.

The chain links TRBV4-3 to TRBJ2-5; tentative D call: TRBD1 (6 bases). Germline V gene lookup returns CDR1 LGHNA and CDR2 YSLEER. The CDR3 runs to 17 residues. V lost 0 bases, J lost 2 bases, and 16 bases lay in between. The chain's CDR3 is CASSQELRQAPQETQYF. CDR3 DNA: TGCGCCAGCAGCCAAGAGCTCCGACAGGCACCTCAAGAGACCCAGTACTTC.

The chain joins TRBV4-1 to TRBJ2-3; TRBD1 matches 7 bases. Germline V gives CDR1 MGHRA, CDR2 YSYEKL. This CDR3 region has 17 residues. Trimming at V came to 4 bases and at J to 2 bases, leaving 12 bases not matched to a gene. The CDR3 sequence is CASSRSLTGDPTDTQYF. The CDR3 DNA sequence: TGCGCCAGCAGCCGATCTCTTACAGGGGATCCCACAGATACGCAGTATTTT.

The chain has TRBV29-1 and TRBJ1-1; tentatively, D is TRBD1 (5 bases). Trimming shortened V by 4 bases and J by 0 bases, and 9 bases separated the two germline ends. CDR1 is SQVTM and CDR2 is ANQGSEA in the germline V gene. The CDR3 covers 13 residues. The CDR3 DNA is TGCAGCGTTGTGGCGGACATGAACACTGAAGCTTTCTTT. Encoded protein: CSVVADMNTEAFF.

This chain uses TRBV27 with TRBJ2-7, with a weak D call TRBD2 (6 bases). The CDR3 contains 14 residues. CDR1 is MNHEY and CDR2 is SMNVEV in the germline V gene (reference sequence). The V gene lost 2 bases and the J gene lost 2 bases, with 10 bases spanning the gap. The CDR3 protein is CASSLGSGAYEQYF. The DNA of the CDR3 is TGTGCCAGCAGTTTAGGGTCGGGGGCCTACGAGCAGTACTTC.

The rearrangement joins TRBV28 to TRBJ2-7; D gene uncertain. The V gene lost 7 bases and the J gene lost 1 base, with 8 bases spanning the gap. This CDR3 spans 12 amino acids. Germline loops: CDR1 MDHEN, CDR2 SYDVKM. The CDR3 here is CASTIASYEQYF. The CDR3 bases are TGTGCCAGCACAATAGCATCCTACGAGCAGTACTTC.

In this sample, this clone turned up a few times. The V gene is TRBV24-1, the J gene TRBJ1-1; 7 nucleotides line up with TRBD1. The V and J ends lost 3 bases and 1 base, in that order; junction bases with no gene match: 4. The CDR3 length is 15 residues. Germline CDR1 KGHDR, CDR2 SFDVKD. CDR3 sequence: CATSDRQGPNTEAFF. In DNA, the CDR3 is TGTGCCACCAGTGATCGACAGGGACCGAACACTGAAGCTTTCTTT.

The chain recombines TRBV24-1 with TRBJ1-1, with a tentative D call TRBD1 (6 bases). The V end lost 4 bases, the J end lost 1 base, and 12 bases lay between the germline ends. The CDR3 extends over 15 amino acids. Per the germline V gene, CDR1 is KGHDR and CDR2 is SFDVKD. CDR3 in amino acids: CATSDTRTANTEAFF. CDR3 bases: TGTGCCACCAGTGACACGAGGACAGCGAACACTGAAGCTTTCTTT.